The 17 T cell receptor beta chains listed next were all sequenced from one sample in a study of cytomegalovirus exposure and HLA in healthy donors. Primers included in the PCR were 60 Vbeta and 13 Jbeta primers. Data came from immunoSEQ multiplex PCR; TCRdb stores just in-frame clones and leaves some out. The sample includes under 200,000 clones, 82% of them seen just once. The material sequenced was PBMCs. The receptors were gathered from a woman aged 45-65 years in good health and CMV-seronegative.

The chain recombines TRBV10-2 with TRBJ2-2; tentative D call: TRBD2 (6 bases). The CDR3 covers 16 residues. The V and J ends lost 2 bases and 0 bases respectively, with 10 bases between them. Germline V gene data show CDR1 as WSHSY and CDR2 as SAAADI. CDR3 amino acids: CASSEVGGSNTGELFF. The CDR3 bases are TGCGCCAGCAGTGAGGTCGGGGGTTCGAACACCGGGGAGCTGTTTTTT.

The V and J genes are TRBV27 and TRBJ2-2; 7 positions agree with TRBD2. CDR1 is MNHEY and CDR2 is SMNVEV in the germline V gene (reference sequence). The CDR3 totals 18 residues. The ends lost 3 bases at V and 8 bases at J; junction bases unmatched: 18. The CDR3 spells CASSLSLGTKVRFGELFF. CDR3 coding DNA: TGTGCCAGCAGTTTGAGTCTTGGGACTAAGGTTCGTTTTGGGGAGCTGTTTTTT.

V is TRBV29-1 and J is TRBJ2-3; D is uncertain. Germline-derived CDR1 and CDR2 are SQVTM and ANQGSEA. Trimming removed 3 bases at V and 5 bases at J, with 12 bases between. The CDR3 runs 13 residues. The CDR3 region is CSVDEVRGDTQYF. The CDR3 DNA reads TGCAGCGTTGATGAGGTGCGTGGAGATACGCAGTATTTT.

The chain uses TRBV5-1 and TRBJ1-4; the D gene is possibly TRBD1 (6 bases). This CDR3 is 14 amino acids long. V lost 4 bases and J lost 0, with 7 bases in between. Looked up from germline, CDR1 is SGHRS and CDR2 is YFSETQ. CDR3 sequence: CASSGQTTNEKLFF. DNA of the CDR3: TGCGCCAGCAGCGGACAGACAACTAATGAAAAACTGTTTTTT.

The V call is TRBV15, the J call TRBJ2-1, with TRBD1 as a possible D gene (6 bases). Germline V gene data show CDR1 as LNHNV and CDR2 as YYDKDF (reference sequence). The CDR3 has 14 amino acids. V was clipped by 3 bases and J by 4 bases, with 10 bases between them. The CDR3 loop is CATSRRGSYNEQFF. The DNA of the CDR3 is TGTGCCACCAGCAGGAGGGGGTCTTACAATGAGCAGTTCTTC.

The chain joins TRBV2 to TRBJ2-1, with 10 bases that match TRBD2. The junction had 3 bases not matched to a gene; V was cut back by 5 bases and J by 5 bases. CDR3 size: 14 residues. The germline CDR1 and CDR2 sequences are SNHLY and FYNNEI. This CDR3 is CASSTSGEHNEQFF. The CDR3 DNA follows: TGTGCCAGCAGTACTAGCGGGGAGCACAATGAGCAGTTCTTC.

The CDR3 nucleotides read TGCGCCAGCAGACGGGACATAACCACAGATACGCAGTATTTT. Protein: CASRRDITTDTQYF. The gene calls are TRBV4-3 and TRBJ2-3; possibly TRBD1 for D (6 bases). The CDR3 is made up of 14 amino acids. Per the germline V gene, CDR1 is LGHNA and CDR2 is YSLEER. V was shortened by 6 bases and J by 2 bases, with 12 bases between the two germline ends.

This sequence joins TRBV9 and TRBJ2-3, with D unclear. This CDR3 comprises 15 residues. Trimming removed 0 bases at V and 0 bases at J, with 8 bases between. Germline assignment: CDR1 SGDLS and CDR2 YYNGEE. DNA for the CDR3: TGTGCCAGCAGCGTAGCAGCGAAGAGCACAGATACGCAGTATTTT. Its protein is CASSVAAKSTDTQYF. Complete variable domain (other parts from reference TRBV9 and TRBJ2-3): DSGVTQTPKHLITATGQRVTLRCSPRSGDLSVYWYQQSLDQGLQFLIQYYNGEERAKGNILERFSAQQFPDLHSELNLSSLELGDSALYFCASSVAAKSTDTQYFGPGTRLTVL.

This chain uses TRBV30 with TRBJ1-6; TRBD1 might be the D (6 bases). The CDR3 runs 16 residues. V lost 3 bases and J lost 8, with 20 bases in between. Germline CDR1 is GTSNPN and CDR2 is SVGIG (reference sequence). This CDR3 reads CAWRGHIYGMDSPLHF. CDR3 in DNA: TGTGCCTGGAGGGGACATATCTACGGCATGGATTCACCCCTCCACTTT.

J is TRBJ1-1 and V is TRBV11-2; D is unresolved. The germline V and J ends were trimmed by 4 bases and 1 base, with 7 bases remaining between them. The CDR3 is 13 residues long. Per germline, CDR1 SGHAT and CDR2 FQNNGV. This CDR3 is CASSSSRNTEAFF. Written as DNA, the CDR3 is TGTGCCAGCAGCTCGTCGAGGAACACTGAAGCTTTCTTT.

The V and J genes are TRBV30 and TRBJ1-5; no definite D call. Germline V gene sequence: CDR1 GTSNPN, CDR2 SVGIG (reference sequence). The CDR3 loop spans 14 amino acids. V was cut by 0 bases and J by 7 bases, with 13 bases left in between. The CDR3 here is CAWSVRFGLQPQHF. CDR3 in DNA: TGTGCCTGGAGTGTACGGTTTGGACTACAGCCCCAGCATTTT.

This chain links TRBV2 with TRBJ1-1; unclear D gene. V lost 8 bases to trimming and J lost 9 bases, with 13 bases between them. Germline V lookup: CDR1 SNHLY, CDR2 FYNNEI. The CDR3 extends over 11 amino acids. Written as DNA, the CDR3 is TGTGCCAGCCAAGGGCCGGGGAAAGCTTTCTTT. Translation: CASQGPGKAFF.

The rearrangement joins TRBV11-3 to TRBJ2-2, with a tentative D call TRBD2 (5 bases). CDR1 SGHNT and CDR2 YENEEA come from the germline V gene. V was shortened by 11 bases and J by 10 bases, with 17 bases between the two germline ends. The CDR3 covers 12 residues. Here the CDR3 reads CASRTGLEELFF. CDR3 coding DNA: TGTGCCTCAAGGACGGGGTTGGAGGAGCTGTTTTTT.

The genes are TRBV9 and TRBJ1-6; perhaps TRBD1 as D (6 bases). This CDR3 contains 14 residues. Germline V gene lookup returns CDR1 SGDLS and CDR2 YYNGEE. Trimming removed 1 base from V and 6 bases from J, with 8 bases in between. This CDR3 reads CASSVSGANSPLHF. CDR3 DNA: TGTGCCAGCAGCGTATCAGGGGCTAATTCACCCCTCCACTTT. The whole variable domain, remainder taken from reference TRBV9 and TRBJ1-6, is DSGVTQTPKHLITATGQRVTLRCSPRSGDLSVYWYQQSLDQGLQFLIQYYNGEERAKGNILERFSAQQFPDLHSELNLSSLELGDSALYFCASSVSGANSPLHFGNGTRLTVT.

The gene calls are TRBV18 and TRBJ1-4, with a possible D match to TRBD1 (6 bases). Trimming cost V 2 bases and J 3 bases, with 16 bases left between them. This CDR3 is 17 amino acids long. CDR1 and CDR2 from the germline V gene are KGHSH and LQKENI. CDR3 coding DNA: TGTGCCAGCTCACCAACGGACGCCGGACAGCCTAATGAAAAACTGTTTTTT. Encoded protein: CASSPTDAGQPNEKLFF.

The gene calls are TRBV4-1 and TRBJ1-2; TRBD1 might be the D (6 bases). This CDR3 comprises 16 residues. Germline V gene sequence: CDR1 MGHRA, CDR2 YSYEKL. V was pared by 8 bases and J by 4 bases, with 23 bases between. The CDR3 nucleotides are TGCGCCAGCTCCCATCAATCACAGGGAACGGGCTATGGCTACACCTTC. Translated: CASSHQSQGTGYGYTF.

In the case of this clone: This sample includes further DNA sequences coding for the same CDR3. The chain has TRBV7-2 and TRBJ2-5; the match to TRBD2 covers 8 bases. CDR3 length: 12 residues. Germline V gives CDR1 SGHTA, CDR2 FQGNSA. J gave up 5 bases and V 5 bases, and 1 base lay outside the gene matches. In DNA, the CDR3 is TGTGCCAGCAGCCGGGGGGGCGAGACCCAGTACTTC. Its protein is CASSRGGETQYF. The variable domain in full, with the rest retrieved from reference TRBV7-2 and TRBJ2-5, is GAGVSQSPSNKVTEKGKDVELRCDPISGHTALYWYRQSLGQGLEFLIYFQGNSAPDKSGLPSDRFSAERTGGSVSTLTIQRTQQEDSAVYLCASSRGGETQYFGPGTRLLVL.